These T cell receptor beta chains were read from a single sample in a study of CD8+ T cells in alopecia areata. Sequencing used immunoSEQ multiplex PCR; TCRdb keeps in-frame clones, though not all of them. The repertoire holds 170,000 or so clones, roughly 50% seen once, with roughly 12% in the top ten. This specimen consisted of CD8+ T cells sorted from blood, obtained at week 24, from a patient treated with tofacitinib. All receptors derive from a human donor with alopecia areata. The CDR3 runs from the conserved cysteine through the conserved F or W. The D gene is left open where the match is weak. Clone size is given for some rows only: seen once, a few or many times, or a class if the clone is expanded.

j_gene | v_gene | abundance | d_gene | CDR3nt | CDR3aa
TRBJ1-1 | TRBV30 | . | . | TGTGCCGTCGGCAGGAACACTGAAGCTTTCTTT | CAVGRNTEAFF
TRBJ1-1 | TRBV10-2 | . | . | TGCGCCAGCAGTGAGTCGCGCACACAAGCTTTCTTT | CASSESRTQAFF
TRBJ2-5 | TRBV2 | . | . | TGTGCCCTCAACTTGCAGTTGCAAGAGACCCAGTACTTC | CALNLQLQETQYF
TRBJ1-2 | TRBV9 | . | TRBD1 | TGTGCCAGCAGCTCAGATTACAGGGGTGGCTACACCTTC | CASSSDYRGGYTF
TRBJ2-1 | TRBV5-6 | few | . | TGTGCCAGCAGCTCCCCAGGATACGGGGCTCGCTACAATGAGCAGTTCTTC | CASSSPGYGARYNEQFF
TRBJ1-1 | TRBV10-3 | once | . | TGTGCCATCAGTGAGGGACGGGTTAACACTGAAGCTTTCTTT | CAISEGRVNTEAFF
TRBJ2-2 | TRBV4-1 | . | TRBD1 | TGCGCCAGCAGCCAAGCCGGGACAGAAAACACCGGGGAGCTGTTTTTT | CASSQAGTENTGELFF
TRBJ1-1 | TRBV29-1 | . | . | TGCAGCGTTGGAGCGAACACTGAAGCTTTCTTT | CSVGANTEAFF
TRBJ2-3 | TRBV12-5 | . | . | TGTGCTAGTGGCCCTAGCGCAAATACGCAGTATTTT | CASGPSANTQYF
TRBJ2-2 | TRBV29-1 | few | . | TGCAGCGTTCGGAGTGCCGGGGAGCTGTTTTTT | CSVRSAGELFF
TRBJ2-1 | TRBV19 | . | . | TGTGCCAGTAGTATAACCCTGCGGCGGGAGCAGTTCTTC | CASSITLRREQFF
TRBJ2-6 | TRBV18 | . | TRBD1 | TGTGCCAGCTCAACCGGACAGGGAGGTGGGGCCAACGTCCTGACTTTC | CASSTGQGGGANVLTF
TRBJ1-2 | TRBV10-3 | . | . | TGTGCCATCGGTGAGGGATATGGCTACACCTTC | CAIGEGYGYTF
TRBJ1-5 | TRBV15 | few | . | TGTGCCACCAGCAGAGATCGGGCAGGGAGAAATCAGCCCCAGCATTTT | CATSRDRAGRNQPQHF
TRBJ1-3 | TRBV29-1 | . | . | TGCAGCGTTGAAGATAGGGTTCTCTCTGGAAACACCATATATTTT | CSVEDRVLSGNTIYF
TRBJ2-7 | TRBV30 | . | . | TGTGCCTGGAGTGATGTTTACGAGCAGTACTTC | CAWSDVYEQYF
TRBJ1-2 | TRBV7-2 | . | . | TGTGCCAGCAGCACAAGGGGATATGGCTACACCTTC | CASSTRGYGYTF
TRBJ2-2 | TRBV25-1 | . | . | TGTGCCAGCAGTGTAAGCCCAGGCACCGGGGAGCTGTTTTTT | CASSVSPGTGELFF
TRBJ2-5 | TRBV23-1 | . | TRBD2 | TGCGCCAGCAGTACCCCGGAGTCTAGCGGGGGTCGGGAGACCCAGTACTTC | CASSTPESSGGRETQYF
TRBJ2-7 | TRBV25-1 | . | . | TGTGCCAGCAGTGAACCCCTAGGGCCCCACAACGAGCAGTACTTC | CASSEPLGPHNEQYF
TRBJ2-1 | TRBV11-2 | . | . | TGTGCCAGCAGGGGCCGGGACACCAATACCGAGCAGTTCTTC | CASRGRDTNTEQFF
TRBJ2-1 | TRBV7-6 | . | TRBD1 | TGTGCCAGCAGCCCGTACACAGGGGTTTACAATGAGCAGTTCTTC | CASSPYTGVYNEQFF
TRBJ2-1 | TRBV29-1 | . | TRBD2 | TGCAGCGTTGGGCTAGCGGAGGTCTACAATGAGCAGTTCTTC | CSVGLAEVYNEQFF
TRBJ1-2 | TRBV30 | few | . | TGTGCCTGTACTACCGTCGACAGCCGCTATGGCTACACCTTC | CACTTVDSRYGYTF
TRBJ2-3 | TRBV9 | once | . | TGTGCCAGCAGCGTAAGACCTTCCACAGATACGCAGTATTTT | CASSVRPSTDTQYF
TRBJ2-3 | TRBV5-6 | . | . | TGTGCCAGCAGCTTTCAGGGCCCTTCAGATACGCAGTATTTT | CASSFQGPSDTQYF
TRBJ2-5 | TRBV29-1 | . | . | TGCAGCGTTGTCCCTAGGGGAGAGACCCAGTACTTC | CSVVPRGETQYF
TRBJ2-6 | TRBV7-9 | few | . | TGTGCCAGCAGCTCTGGGGCCAACGTCCTGACTTTC | CASSSGANVLTF
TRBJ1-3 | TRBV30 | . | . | TGTGCCTGGGAGGGGAGCTCTGGAAACACCATATATTTT | CAWEGSSGNTIYF
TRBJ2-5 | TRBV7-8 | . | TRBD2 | TGTGCCACCCGCGGTAGCGGGGAAGAGACCCAGTACTTC | CATRGSGEETQYF
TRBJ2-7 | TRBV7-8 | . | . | TGTGCCAGCAGCCCCTCCAACGAGCAGTACTTC | CASSPSNEQYF